Below are 24 T cell receptor beta chains sequenced from a single sample in a study of blood T cell repertoires in COVID-19. The assay was immunoSEQ multiplex PCR, and TCRdb's table has in-frame clones only and misses some. This repertoire shows about 15,000 clones, more than 80% found once; its top ten account for 3.1%. The sample was peripheral blood. The receptors come from a human donor in a cohort sampled during active COVID-19.

For the CDR3, the DNA is TGCGCCAGCCCGTTCCGACAGGGGGCCGACGAGCAGTACTTC. As protein: CASPFRQGADEQYF. The chain is built from TRBV10-2 and TRBJ2-7; 10 bases fit TRBD1. CDR1 and CDR2 (germline): WSHSY, SAAADI. V gave up 8 bases and J gave up 5 bases; unmatched junction bases: 9. This CDR3 comprises 14 residues.

The rearrangement uses TRBV5-1 and TRBJ2-7; TRBD1 aligns across 9 bases. The junction had 5 bases not matched to a gene; V was cut back by 4 bases and J by 3 bases. This CDR3 is 14 amino acids long. The germline gives CDR1 SGHRS, CDR2 YFSETQ. CDR3 coding DNA: TGCGCCAGCAGCGAACAGGGGGCAAACTACGAGCAGTACTTC. Its translation is CASSEQGANYEQYF.

CDR3 coding DNA: TGTGCCAGCAGCTTAGATCGACTAGGGGTCCTCGGCTCTGGAAACACCATATATTTT. Its protein is CASSLDRLGVLGSGNTIYF. The genes are TRBV11-2 and TRBJ1-3; D is perhaps TRBD1 (5 bases). V was cut by 0 bases and J by 0 bases, with 18 bases left in between. Germline V gives CDR1 SGHAT, CDR2 FQNNGV. This CDR3 contains 19 residues.

The chain uses TRBV19 and TRBJ2-5; 8 nucleotides match TRBD2. CDR3 length: 15 residues. After removal of 1 base from V and 4 bases from J, the junction contained 5 bases not matched to a gene. CDR1 is LNHDA and CDR2 is SQIVND in the germline V gene (reference sequence). DNA for the CDR3: TGTGCCAGTAGTATAGTCACGGGGGGGGCAGAGACCCAGTACTTC. This gives the protein CASSIVTGGAETQYF.

On this clone: This sample also contains other DNA sequences that code for the same CDR3. This chain connects TRBV9 to TRBJ1-1; D unresolved. This CDR3 region has 13 residues. V shed 2 bases and J shed 2 bases, with 7 bases lying between them. Per the germline V gene, CDR1 is SGDLS and CDR2 is YYNGEE. CDR3 sequence reads: CASSVAVNTEAFF. The CDR3 coding sequence is TGTGCCAGCAGCGTCGCGGTAAACACTGAAGCTTTCTTT.

This clone was detected only once. The J gene is TRBJ2-7, the V gene TRBV3-1 (or the pseudogene TRBV3-2), with TRBD2 matching 10 bases. Germline V gene data show CDR1 as LGHDT and CDR2 as YNNKEL (reference sequence). Trimming removed 4 bases from V and 2 bases from J; junction bases left unmatched: 2. The CDR3 is made up of 14 amino acids. CDR3 coding DNA: TGTGCCAGCAGCCCTAGCGGGGGACCCTACGAGCAGTACTTC. Translated: CASSPSGGPYEQYF.

The sample holds a few counts of this clone. The genes are TRBV19 and TRBJ1-1, with D perhaps matching TRBD1 (6 bases). The ends were cut back, 7 bases at V and 3 bases at J, with 12 bases in the middle. The CDR3 is 13 residues long. Germline lookup yields CDR1 LNHDA and CDR2 SQIVND (reference sequence). This CDR3 is CASTVTGDTEAFF. CDR3 nucleotide sequence: TGTGCCAGTACCGTGACAGGTGACACTGAAGCTTTCTTT.

The chain joins TRBV18 to TRBJ2-1; the match to TRBD2 covers 9 bases. The CDR3 loop spans 15 amino acids. Germline values: CDR1 KGHSH, CDR2 LQKENI. V was clipped by 0 bases and J by 9 bases; unmatched bases: 6. CDR3 DNA sequence: TGTGCCAGCTCACCACCAGCCCTAGCGGGGCGTGAGCAGTTCTTC. Translation gives CASSPPALAGREQFF.

The V and J genes are TRBV7-8 and TRBJ1-2; D ambiguous. The CDR3 runs to 13 residues. Trimming took 4 bases from V and 0 from J, leaving 6 bases between them. Germline CDR1 is SGHVS and CDR2 is FQNEAQ. CDR3 amino acids: CASSSTANYGYTF. CDR3 bases: TGTGCCAGCAGCTCCACAGCTAACTATGGCTACACCTTC.

This clone appeared once. The CDR3 spells CASSPQPRRETQYF. DNA for the CDR3: TGTGCCAGCAGCCCCCAACCCAGAAGAGAGACCCAGTACTTC. This sequence joins TRBV7-2 and TRBJ2-5, with D uncertain. Per germline, CDR1 SGHTA and CDR2 FQGNSA. The CDR3 is made up of 14 amino acids. Trimming took off 5 bases at V and 4 bases at J, with 14 bases between the two ends.

The rearrangement joins TRBV11-2 to TRBJ2-3; 8 positions agree with TRBD2. Trimming took 5 bases from V and 2 from J; bases not matched to a gene: 9. Germline CDR1 reads SGHAT; CDR2 reads FQNNGV. The CDR3 runs 16 residues. CDR3 residues: CASSRVAGGTTDTQYF. The DNA for the CDR3 is TGTGCCAGCAGCCGAGTCGCGGGGGGTACCACAGATACGCAGTATTTT.

The chain joins TRBV18 to TRBJ2-3; TRBD2 might be the D (6 bases). Trimming shortened V by 5 bases and J by 0 bases, and 12 bases separated the two germline ends. The length of the CDR3 is 15 residues. CDR1 is KGHSH, CDR2 LQKENI, per germline. The CDR3 loop reads CASSDAGRSTDTQYF. The CDR3 DNA sequence: TGTGCCAGCTCAGACGCGGGGAGGAGCACAGATACGCAGTATTTT.

The rearrangement joins TRBV18 to TRBJ2-3; D call uncertain. CDR3 length: 15 amino acids. Germline assignment: CDR1 KGHSH and CDR2 LQKENI. The V gene lost 6 bases and the J gene lost 1 base, with 14 bases spanning the gap. The CDR3 reads CASSPFVGGTDTQYF. The DNA for the CDR3 is TGTGCCAGCTCCCCCTTTGTGGGCGGCACAGATACGCAGTATTTT. Drawing the rest from reference TRBV18 and TRBJ2-3, the complete variable domain is NAGVMQNPRHLVRRRGQEARLRCSPMKGHSHVYWYRQLPEEGLKFMVYLQKENIIDESGMPKERFSAEFPKEGPSILRIQQVVRGDSAAYFCASSPFVGGTDTQYFGPGTRLTVL.

CDR3 nucleotides: TGTGCCTGGAGGACCCAGGGCACCGGGGAGCTGTTTTTT. This gives the protein CAWRTQGTGELFF. This chain joins TRBV30 and TRBJ2-2; the D gene is possibly TRBD1 (5 bases). The germline gives CDR1 GTSNPN, CDR2 SVGIG (reference sequence). The CDR3 totals 13 residues. The V gene lost 3 bases and the J gene lost 4 bases, with 9 bases spanning the gap.

The V gene is TRBV19, the J gene TRBJ2-3; 8 bases align to TRBD1. Germline V gene lookup returns CDR1 LNHDA and CDR2 SQIVND (reference sequence). With 5 bases clipped from V and 2 bases from J, the junction kept 6 bases outside the gene matches. CDR3 length: 15 residues. The DNA for the CDR3 is TGTGCCAGTAGTCCTCGGACAGGGCCCACAGATACGCAGTATTTT. Its translation is CASSPRTGPTDTQYF.

The CDR3 nucleotides are TGTGCCTGGCGTCCAGGGGACGAGACCCAGTACTTC. Translation: CAWRPGDETQYF. This chain uses TRBV30 with TRBJ2-5, with a tentative D call TRBD1 (6 bases). The CDR3 length is 12 residues. The V gene lost 5 bases and the J gene lost 5 bases, with 12 bases spanning the gap. Germline CDR1 is GTSNPN and CDR2 is SVGIG (reference sequence).

V and J are TRBV27 and TRBJ1-4; the D is unclear. V lost 6 bases, J lost 1 base, and 12 bases lay in between. Germline CDR1 MNHEY, CDR2 SMNVEV (reference sequence). The CDR3 sequence is 15 residues long. The CDR3 reads CASSLRHGTNEKLFF. CDR3 DNA: TGTGCCAGCAGCCTCAGGCATGGAACTAATGAAAAACTGTTTTTT.

V and J are TRBV7-8 and TRBJ2-1; D is perhaps TRBD2 (6 bases). Germline V gene sequence: CDR1 SGHVS, CDR2 FQNEAQ. CDR3 length equals 12 residues. With 3 bases removed from V and 10 bases from J, the gap between germline ends came to 10 bases. This CDR3 is CASSFVGREQFF. The CDR3 bases are TGTGCCAGCAGCTTCGTGGGGAGGGAGCAGTTCTTC.

J is TRBJ1-2 and V is TRBV27, with D maybe TRBD1 (5 bases). V was trimmed by 1 base and J by 4 bases, leaving 13 bases between them. The CDR3 covers 15 residues. Germline V CDR1 and CDR2: MNHEY, SMNVEV (reference sequence). The CDR3, as DNA: TGTGCCAGCAGTTTATTTGCGGGGCACATCTATGGCTACACCTTC. As protein: CASSLFAGHIYGYTF.

This clone occurred once. The chain links TRBV7-8 to TRBJ1-4; 8 nucleotides match TRBD1. The CDR3 has 16 amino acids. Germline V gene data show CDR1 as SGHVS and CDR2 as FQNEAQ. The V segment lost 5 bases and the J segment 3 bases; nucleotides outside the gene matches: 8. CDR3 DNA sequence: TGTGCCAGCAGCACAGGGGGACAGATGGCTAATGAAAAACTGTTTTTT. It translates to CASSTGGQMANEKLFF.

The chain couples TRBV7-9 to TRBJ2-7; D uncertain. The CDR3 has 14 residues. Germline V gene data show CDR1 as SEHNR and CDR2 as FQNEAQ (reference sequence). V shed 1 base and J shed 3 bases, with 10 bases lying between them. CDR3 protein: CASSLGDNRYEQYF. The CDR3 DNA is TGTGCCAGCAGCTTAGGAGACAATCGCTACGAGCAGTACTTC.

This clone appeared once. The chain recombines TRBV5-6 with TRBJ1-1; maybe TRBD1 (6 bases). Germline V gives CDR1 SGHDT, CDR2 YYEEEE. CDR3 length equals 12 residues. V lost 0 bases, J lost 11 bases, and 11 bases lay in between. The CDR3 DNA follows: TGTGCCAGCAGCTTGGGAGGGGGTACGGCTTTCTTT. It is translated as CASSLGGGTAFF.

This chain joins TRBV5-6 and TRBJ1-4; D remains ambiguous. The germline V gene encodes CDR1 SGHDT and CDR2 YYEEEE. This CDR3 is 14 amino acids long. V lost 1 base to trimming and J lost 8 bases, with 12 bases between them. The CDR3, as DNA: TGTGCCAGCAGCTTGTGGGAGGGTGCCGAAAAACTGTTTTTT. Its protein product is CASSLWEGAEKLFF.

This sequence joins TRBV5-4 and TRBJ2-5, with 8 bases that match TRBD1. V was clipped by 7 bases and J by 1 base; unmatched bases: 6. The germline gives CDR1 SGHNT, CDR2 YYREEE (reference sequence). The CDR3 contains 14 residues. CDR3 DNA: TGTGCCAGCGGAACAGGGGGGAGCCAAGAGACCCAGTACTTC. It translates to CASGTGGSQETQYF.